One and the same sample provided the 20 T cell receptor beta chains below, sequenced in a study of T-cell reconstitution after alpha-beta-depleted transplantation in children. The library targeted TCRbeta and was prepared with unique molecular identifiers. MiXCR was run by TCRdb on the PCR reads, yielding one entry per CDR3 protein. The sample includes 580,000 or so distinct CDR3 sequences, 23% of them seen just once. Sample: PBMCs, mostly from graft donor cells, taken 360 days after TCRalphabeta/CD19-depleted stem cell transplant. Receptor source: a boy in the first two years of life who had a stem cell transplant for acute myeloid leukemia, so the T cells may come from the graft donor.

The rearrangement links TRBV6-1 to TRBJ2-1; D gene ambiguous. This CDR3 comprises 15 residues. Per germline, CDR1 MNHNS and CDR2 SASEGT. The V end was cut by 3 bases, the J end by 0 bases, with 9 bases between. In DNA form, the CDR3 reads TGTGCCAGCAGTGACGATGGAATCTCCTACAATGAGCAGTTCTTC. This sequence encodes CASSDDGISYNEQFF.

The genes are TRBV20-1 and TRBJ2-1; 7 positions agree with TRBD2. The CDR3 totals 15 residues. V gave up 0 bases and J gave up 2 bases; unmatched junction bases: 4. From germline, CDR1 is DFQATT and CDR2 SNEGSKA (reference sequence). The CDR3 spells CSARDGGNTYNEQFF. CDR3 bases: TGCAGTGCTAGAGACGGGGGGAATACCTACAATGAGCAGTTCTTC.

V usage is TRBV7-8 and J usage is TRBJ2-5; a weak D match, TRBD2 (5 bases). V lost 5 bases and J 4 bases, leaving 17 bases between the germline ends. Germline CDR1 is SGHVS and CDR2 is FQNEAQ. The CDR3 totals 15 residues. The CDR3, as DNA: TGTGCCAGCAGCCGCCGTTCGGGGAGAGGAGAGACCCAGTACTTC. It translates to CASSRRSGRGETQYF.

This clonotype was counted only a few times. The rearrangement links TRBV18 to TRBJ1-4, with 8 bases that match TRBD1. V gave up 5 bases and J gave up 7 bases; unmatched junction bases: 6. In germline, CDR1 is KGHSH, CDR2 LQKENI. The CDR3 runs 14 residues. CDR3 sequence (DNA): TGTGCCAGCTCAACCGGACAGGGAGGTGAAAAACTGTTTTTT. This codes for CASSTGQGGEKLFF.

In its sample, this clonotype was seen many times. CDR3 protein: CSTLGLGRTDTQYF. The CDR3 coding sequence is TGCAGCACCTTGGGCCTTGGACGCACAGATACGCAGTATTTT. The rearrangement links TRBV29-1 to TRBJ2-3; no reliable D call. The V end lost 8 bases, the J end lost 1 base, and 16 bases lay between the germline ends. Germline CDR1 and CDR2: SQVTM and ANQGSEA. The CDR3 contains 14 residues.

There are a few counts of this clonotype. J is TRBJ2-6 and V is TRBV12-3 or TRBV12-4, with 7 positions matching TRBD1. The CDR3 is 17 residues long. The V segment lost 4 bases and the J segment 1 base; nucleotides outside the gene matches: 7. The CDR3 DNA follows: TGTGCCAGCAGTTCCCAGGGGGTTCAGTCTGGGGCCAACGTCCTGACTTTC. It encodes CASSSQGVQSGANVLTF.

DNA for the CDR3: TGCAGCGTGAAGGGGGACACCGGGGAGCTGTTTTTT. This sequence encodes CSVKGDTGELFF. This sequence joins TRBV29-1 and TRBJ2-2; maybe TRBD1 (6 bases). The germline gives CDR1 SQVTM, CDR2 ANQGSEA. V gave up 6 bases and J gave up 3 bases, with 8 bases separating them. The CDR3 extends over 12 amino acids.

In this sample, this clonotype turned up many times. The V call is TRBV29-1, the J call TRBJ1-2; no firm D call. CDR1 and CDR2 (germline): SQVTM, ANQGSEA. The CDR3 runs 12 residues. The V end was cut by 0 bases, the J end by 8 bases, with 10 bases between. The CDR3 here is CSVEEVLGGYTF. The CDR3 DNA is TGCAGCGTTGAAGAGGTTCTAGGCGGCTACACCTTC.

The DNA of the CDR3 is TGCAGTGTCTTGGGATCAGGGAGATCGAATGAGCAGTACTTC. Translation gives CSVLGSGRSNEQYF. The chain has TRBV20-1 and TRBJ2-7; D tentatively fits TRBD1 or TRBD2 (5 bases each). Trimming stripped 7 bases from V and 7 bases from J, with 23 bases between. CDR3 length: 14 residues. The germline gives CDR1 DFQATT, CDR2 SNEGSKA (reference sequence).

The chain recombines TRBV6-1 with TRBJ1-4; 7 nucleotides agree with TRBD1. The V gene end was trimmed by 6 bases and the J gene end by 7 bases; junction bases not matched to a gene: 8. Per germline, CDR1 MNHNS and CDR2 SASEGT. The CDR3 sequence is 14 residues long. The CDR3 spells CASRNRGLGEKLFF. CDR3 DNA sequence: TGTGCCAGCAGGAATAGGGGGCTTGGTGAAAAACTGTTTTTT.

This clonotype came up a few times. The rearrangement links TRBV19 to TRBJ1-5, with D unresolved. This CDR3 is built from 13 residues. Per germline, CDR1 LNHDA and CDR2 SQIVND (reference sequence). V lost 5 bases and J 2 bases, leaving 7 bases between the germline ends. Here the CDR3 DNA reads TGTGCCAGTAGTGAGGTGGGCAATCAGCCCCAGCATTTT. Protein sequence: CASSEVGNQPQHF.

The rearrangement uses TRBV4-2 and TRBJ1-2; D unresolved. In germline, CDR1 is LGHNA, CDR2 YNFKEQ. Trimming took off 0 bases at V and 2 bases at J, with 10 bases between the two ends. The CDR3 is 15 residues long. The CDR3 DNA reads as TGTGCCAGCAGCCAAGATCGTAGCCAGAACTATGGCTACACCTTC. It specifies CASSQDRSQNYGYTF.

This clonotype occurred many times. CDR3 residues: CSVAPFWNTEAFF. The DNA for the CDR3 is TGCAGCGTTGCACCCTTTTGGAACACTGAAGCTTTCTTT. J is TRBJ1-1 and V is TRBV29-1, with unresolved D. CDR1 is SQVTM, CDR2 ANQGSEA, per germline. The CDR3 totals 13 residues. V was clipped by 4 bases and J by 1 base, with 10 bases between them.

The rearrangement joins TRBV7-9 to TRBJ2-5; TRBD1 is a possible D gene (6 bases). The germline CDR1 and CDR2 sequences are SEHNR and FQNEAQ (reference sequence). The CDR3 loop spans 13 amino acids. V was shortened by 2 bases and J by 4 bases, with 8 bases between the two germline ends. This CDR3 is CASSLHRAETQYF. In DNA form, the CDR3 reads TGTGCCAGCAGCTTACACAGGGCAGAGACCCAGTACTTC.

A few counts support this clonotype. The genes are TRBV12-3 or TRBV12-4 and TRBJ2-1, with 14 bases that match TRBD2. The V gene end was trimmed by 6 bases and the J gene end by 8 bases; junction bases not matched to a gene: 6. The CDR3 loop spans 15 amino acids. CDR3 sequence reads: CASSLTSGGVDEQFF. As DNA, the CDR3 is TGTGCCAGCAGCCTGACTAGCGGGGGGGTGGATGAGCAGTTCTTC.

This clonotype was recorded a few times. The chain joins TRBV21-1 to TRBJ2-7; the D segment call TRBD1 is taken from the table without a DNA check. TRBV21-1 is a known pseudogene. The CDR3 contains 16 residues. The CDR3 DNA is TGTGCCAGCAGCATGCCCCGGGACAGGGGGCGCGGAGAGCAGTACTTC. It encodes CASSMPRDRGRGEQYF.

The chain is built from TRBV5-1 and TRBJ2-1, with D unclear. The germline V gene encodes CDR1 SGHRS and CDR2 YFSETQ. The V and J ends lost 4 bases and 6 bases respectively, with 8 bases between them. The CDR3 runs 12 residues. Here the CDR3 reads CASSLKVNEQFF. The CDR3 DNA follows: TGCGCCAGCAGCCTTAAGGTCAATGAGCAGTTCTTC.

The V call is TRBV6-5, the J call TRBJ1-1, with D perhaps matching TRBD1 (5 bases). The CDR3 spans 12 residues. Germline lookup yields CDR1 MNHEY and CDR2 SVGAGI. The V end lost 8 bases, the J end lost 7 bases, and 14 bases lay between the germline ends. The CDR3 region is CASWRVGLEAFF. DNA of the CDR3: TGTGCCAGCTGGCGGGTGGGGCTTGAAGCTTTCTTT.

This chain joins TRBV4-2 and TRBJ2-3, with 10 positions matching TRBD2. With V trimmed by 2 bases and J by 0 bases, 8 bases remained unmatched. There are 18 residues in the CDR3. The V gene's germline CDR1 is LGHNA and CDR2 YNFKEQ. CDR3 DNA: TGTGCCAGCAGCCAACCACGAACTAGCGGGAATAGCACAGATACGCAGTATTTT. Translating gives CASSQPRTSGNSTDTQYF.

This clonotype was seen more than once but under ten times. The chain couples TRBV20-1 to TRBJ1-5, with no clear D. The V gene's germline CDR1 is DFQATT and CDR2 SNEGSKA (reference sequence). CDR3 length: 12 amino acids. V lost 4 bases to trimming and J lost 3 bases, with 7 bases between them. CDR3 sequence (DNA): TGCAGTGCTATGGGGAACAATCAGCCCCAGCATTTT. Residues: CSAMGNNQPQHF.